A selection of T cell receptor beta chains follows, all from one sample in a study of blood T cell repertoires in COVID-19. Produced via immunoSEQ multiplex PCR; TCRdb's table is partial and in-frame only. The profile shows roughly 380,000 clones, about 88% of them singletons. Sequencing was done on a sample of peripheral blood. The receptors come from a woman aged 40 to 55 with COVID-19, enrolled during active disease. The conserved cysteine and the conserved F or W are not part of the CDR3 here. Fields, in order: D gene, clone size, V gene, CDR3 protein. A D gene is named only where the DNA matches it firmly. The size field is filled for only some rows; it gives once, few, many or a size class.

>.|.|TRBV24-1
ATLNPQGHTGELF
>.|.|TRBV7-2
ASSLGGANTEAF
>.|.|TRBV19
ASSTTTGRPGRHEQY
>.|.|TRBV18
ASSPTVPNTEAF
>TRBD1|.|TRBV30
AWSDRGTEAF
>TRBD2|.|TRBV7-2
ASSFSGTTAYEQY
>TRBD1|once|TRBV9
ASSTDSDRGHSNEKLF
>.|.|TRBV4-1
ASSQDPRAGNTIY
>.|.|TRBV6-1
ASSDLAGAYTEAF
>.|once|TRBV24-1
ATSDARVVPEAF
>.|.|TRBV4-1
ASSQAREDDYGYT
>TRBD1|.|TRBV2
ASSGPQGARNSPLH
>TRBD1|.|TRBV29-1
SVRDRGFGGGQPQH
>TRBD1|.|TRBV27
ASSKTGSNTEAF
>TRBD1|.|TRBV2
ASSGGQGDQPQH
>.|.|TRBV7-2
ASSPRGGPLGSNEQF
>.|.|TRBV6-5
ASSYSTVGTEAF
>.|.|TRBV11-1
ASSPWAAVQETQY
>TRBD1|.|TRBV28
ASISGTGYGNTIY
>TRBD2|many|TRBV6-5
AVRGAQLPEQY
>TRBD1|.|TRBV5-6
ASSFGTGTHEQY
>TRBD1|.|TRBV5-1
ASSFPPGQGANYGYT
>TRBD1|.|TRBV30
AWSVNRGVSYNSPLH
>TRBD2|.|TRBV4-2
ASSQGKGLAGGEQF
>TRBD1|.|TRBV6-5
ASSRTGFTGELF
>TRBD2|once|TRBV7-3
ASSLRASGGQETQY
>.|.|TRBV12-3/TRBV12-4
ASSLAGGTEAF
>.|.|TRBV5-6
ASSFRTARNSPLH
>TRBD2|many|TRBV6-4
ASSEAGGTDTQY
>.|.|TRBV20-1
SASIGNTIY
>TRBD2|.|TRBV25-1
ASSQGGAYEQY
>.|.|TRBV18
ATGEGGYT
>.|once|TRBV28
ASSPRGGAGANVLT
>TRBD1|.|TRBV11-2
ASSRGQNYGYT
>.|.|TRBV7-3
ASSLTATAGANVLT
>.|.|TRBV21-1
ASSKSGGRQTNYGYT
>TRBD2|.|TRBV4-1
ASSQETSGGPLNEQF
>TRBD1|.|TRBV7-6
ASSSPDRGHREQY
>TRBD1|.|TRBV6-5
ASSRQGNHGYT
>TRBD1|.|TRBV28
ASGLSDRAQGH
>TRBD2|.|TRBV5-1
ASSLGLAGDLLRNEQF
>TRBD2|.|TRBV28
ASSPGLAGGYNEQF
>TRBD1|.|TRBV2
ASRRGLIEQF
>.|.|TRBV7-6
ASSLVTAGAISYEQY
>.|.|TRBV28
ASSRLGQLRPQH
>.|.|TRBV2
ASSEASNRAEAF
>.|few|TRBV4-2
ASSQGRRSTINSPLH
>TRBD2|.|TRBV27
ASSARLAGGNEQF
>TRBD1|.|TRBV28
ASSRTGYGYT
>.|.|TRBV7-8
ASSFWQGNTEAF
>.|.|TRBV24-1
ATSDLTTTTDEQF
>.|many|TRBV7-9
ASSLEYYEQY
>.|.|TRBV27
ASSWGQNSPLH
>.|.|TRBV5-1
ASSLALAGNTGELF
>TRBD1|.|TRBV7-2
ASSSRTGSMEAF